The 22 T cell receptor beta chains below were found in one sample sequenced in a study of T-cell reconstitution after alpha-beta-depleted transplantation in children. Researchers prepared the TCRbeta library using unique molecular identifiers, the study reports. TCRdb re-derived calls from the PCR reads in MiXCR, one entry per CDR3 protein. The table lists roughly 150,000 distinct CDR3 sequences, around 10% of them singletons. Sample: PBMCs, taken before TCRalphabeta/CD19-depleted stem cell transplant. Receptors were obtained from a boy younger than 10 with acute myeloid leukemia, due to receive a stem cell transplant.

This clonotype was recorded many times. The chain uses TRBV3-1 and TRBJ2-6; D ambiguous. CDR3 length: 14 amino acids. Trimming stripped 4 bases from V and 0 bases from J, with 4 bases between. The germline V gene encodes CDR1 LGHDT and CDR2 YNNKEL (reference sequence). CDR3 in amino acids: CASSPHSGANVLTF. Written as DNA, the CDR3 is TGTGCCAGCAGCCCCCACTCTGGGGCCAACGTCCTGACTTTC.

At least ten counts were recorded for this clonotype. The chain recombines TRBV21-1 with TRBJ1-1; the listed D gene, TRBD1, was not tested against the DNA. TRBV21-1 is shown as a pseudogene. This CDR3 comprises 17 residues. The CDR3 protein is CASSKAGDREGETEAFF. CDR3 coding DNA: TGTGCCAGCAGCAAAGCGGGGGACAGGGAAGGAGAAACTGAAGCTTTCTTT.

This clonotype was detected ten times or more. The chain has TRBV15 and TRBJ1-1; D is unclear. The CDR3 consists of 15 residues. V lost 0 bases to trimming and J lost 0 bases, with 8 bases between them. Germline V gene sequence: CDR1 LNHNV, CDR2 YYDKDF (reference sequence). This CDR3 reads CATSRDGVMNTEAFF. Written as DNA, the CDR3 is TGTGCCACCAGCAGAGATGGGGTTATGAACACTGAAGCTTTCTTT. The full variable domain, rest sourced from reference TRBV15 and TRBJ1-1, is DAMVIQNPRYQVTQFGKPVTLSCSQTLNHNVMYWYQQKSSQAPKLLFHYYDKDFNNEADTPDNFQSRRPNTSFCFLDIRSPGLGDTAMYLCATSRDGVMNTEAFFGQGTRLTVV.

This clonotype was counted at least ten times. This chain connects TRBV28 to TRBJ2-1; weak D call: TRBD1 (7 bases). The V end lost 5 bases, the J end lost 2 bases, and 13 bases lay between the germline ends. From germline, CDR1 is MDHEN and CDR2 SYDVKM. The CDR3 length is 15 residues. The CDR3 protein is CASSVPRGAYNEQFF. Written as DNA, the CDR3 is TGTGCCAGCAGTGTTCCCAGGGGGGCCTACAATGAGCAGTTCTTC.

This clonotype was picked up many times. V gene TRBV3-1 combines with J gene TRBJ1-2; TRBD1 matches 7 bases. The CDR3 runs 14 residues. V trimming: 5 bases; J trimming: 6 bases; junction bases outside the gene matches: 9. Germline assignment: CDR1 LGHDT and CDR2 YNNKEL (reference sequence). The chain's CDR3 is CASSYRGIENGYTF. CDR3 DNA sequence: TGTGCCAGCAGCTACAGGGGAATAGAGAATGGCTACACCTTC. Combining the CDR3 with reference TRBV3-1 and TRBJ1-2 gives the whole variable domain DTAVSQTPKYLVTQMGNDKSIKCEQNLGHDTMYWYKQDSKKFLKIMFSYNNKELIINETVPNRFSPKSPDKAHLNLHINSLELGDSAVYFCASSYRGIENGYTFGSGTRLTVV.

This clonotype was seen repeatedly, ten times or more. The chain links TRBV27 to TRBJ2-7, with a tentative D call TRBD2 (6 bases). Trimming stripped 5 bases from V and 6 bases from J, with 11 bases between. The CDR3 is 12 amino acids. CDR1 and CDR2 from the germline V gene are MNHEY and SMNVEV (reference sequence). DNA for the CDR3: TGTGCCAGCAGTGCCGGGGGAGGCGAGCAGTACTTC. Translation: CASSAGGGEQYF.

This clonotype was observed many times. The V and J genes are TRBV20-1 and TRBJ2-7; 7 nucleotides line up with TRBD2. The germline V gene encodes CDR1 DFQATT and CDR2 SNEGSKA (reference sequence). The CDR3 spans 16 residues. The V gene end was trimmed by 0 bases and the J gene end by 2 bases; junction bases not matched to a gene: 10. As DNA, the CDR3 is TGCAGTGCTAGAGACCAACGACTAGCCTTCGCCTACGAGCAGTACTTC. Its protein product is CSARDQRLAFAYEQYF.

At least ten counts were recorded for this clonotype. Here the CDR3 DNA reads TGCGCCAGCAGCCAAGGGACGGATTTGGAGACCCAGTACTTC. This gives the protein CASSQGTDLETQYF. This chain joins TRBV4-1 and TRBJ2-5, with D uncertain. Germline CDR1 and CDR2: MGHRA and YSYEKL. This CDR3 region has 14 residues. Trimming cost V 1 base and J 5 bases, with 11 bases left between them.

This clonotype was detected ten times or more. The chain has TRBV4-1 and TRBJ2-1; 7 nucleotides match TRBD2. V dropped 4 bases and J dropped 2; count of bases not matched to a gene: 8. Germline CDR1 is MGHRA and CDR2 is YSYEKL. The CDR3 length is 16 residues. The CDR3 sequence: CASSLGIAGTYNEQFF. CDR3 in DNA: TGCGCCAGCAGCCTCGGGATAGCGGGTACCTACAATGAGCAGTTCTTC.

This clonotype was seen at least ten times. The CDR3 DNA reads TGCAGTGCTAGATCTAGCCGGGACACCTCTTTGGACGAGCAGTACTTC. Its protein is CSARSSRDTSLDEQYF. The V gene is TRBV20-1, the J gene TRBJ2-7, with D possibly TRBD1 on 6 matching bases. This CDR3 is built from 16 residues. Per the germline V gene, CDR1 is DFQATT and CDR2 is SNEGSKA (reference sequence). V was clipped by 2 bases and J by 5 bases, with 22 bases between them.

Ten or more counts support this clonotype. This chain connects TRBV4-1 to TRBJ2-2; D may be TRBD1 (5 bases). Trimming cost V 1 base and J 4 bases, with 10 bases left between them. Germline V gene data show CDR1 as MGHRA and CDR2 as YSYEKL. The CDR3 contains 15 residues. CDR3: CASSQVTGSTGELFF. The CDR3 bases are TGCGCCAGCAGCCAAGTCACAGGCAGCACCGGGGAGCTGTTTTTT.

On this clonotype itself: A clone one base away is much larger, so this may be a read error. The V gene is TRBV19, the J gene TRBJ2-7; D unclear. V was trimmed by 5 bases and J by 3 bases, leaving 14 bases between them. Germline V gene sequence: CDR1 LNHDA, CDR2 SQIVND (reference sequence). The CDR3 sequence is 14 residues long. CDR3 in amino acids: CASSHRVGGYEQYV. In nucleotides, the CDR3 is TGTGCCAGTAGTCATCGGGTTGGCGGCTACGAGCAGTACGTC.

This clonotype was seen at least ten times. The chain employs TRBV20-1 and TRBJ2-2; D might be TRBD2 (7 bases). Trimming pared 3 bases from V and 2 bases from J, leaving 13 bases between. Looked up from germline, CDR1 is DFQATT and CDR2 is SNEGSKA (reference sequence). The CDR3 spans 15 residues. This CDR3 reads CSASQAGANTGELFF. The CDR3 region has the DNA TGCAGTGCTAGCCAGGCGGGGGCTAACACCGGGGAGCTGTTTTTT.

There are many counts of this clonotype. J is TRBJ2-7 and V is TRBV29-1; D may be TRBD2 (5 bases). This CDR3 comprises 11 residues. Trimming took off 6 bases at V and 11 bases at J, with 17 bases between the two ends. Germline V lookup: CDR1 SQVTM, CDR2 ANQGSEA. CDR3: CSVVSEAEEYF. The DNA for the CDR3 is TGCAGCGTGGTCTCGGAAGCGGAAGAGTACTTC.

This clonotype has at least ten counts. The rearrangement joins TRBV5-1 to TRBJ2-1; 8 bases line up with TRBD2. The V gene's germline CDR1 is SGHRS and CDR2 YFSETQ. The junction had 10 bases not matched to a gene; V was cut back by 7 bases and J by 4 bases. The CDR3 covers 15 residues. The CDR3 region has the DNA TGCGCCAGCCGACCAGCGGGGACTAGATACAATGAGCAGTTCTTC. Protein product: CASRPAGTRYNEQFF. The full variable domain, its missing parts supplied by reference TRBV5-1 and TRBJ2-1, is KAGVTQTPRYLIKTRGQQVTLSCSPISGHRSVSWYQQTPGQGLQFLFEYFSETQRNKGNFPGRFSGRQFSNSRSEMNVSTLELGDSALYLCASRPAGTRYNEQFFGPGTRLTVL.

This clonotype was observed at least ten times. The chain carries TRBV12-3 or TRBV12-4 and TRBJ1-1, with D hard to call. V was trimmed by 6 bases and J by 11 bases, leaving 16 bases between them. CDR3 size: 12 residues. In nucleotides, the CDR3 is TGTGCCAGCAGCCCCAGAGCGGAGGATGCTTTCTTT. This sequence encodes CASSPRAEDAFF.

This clonotype was found many times. The V gene is TRBV6-5, the J gene TRBJ2-7; 7 nucleotides match TRBD1. The germline CDR1 and CDR2 sequences are MNHEY and SVGAGI. CDR3 size: 14 residues. The V segment lost 4 bases and the J segment 3 bases; nucleotides outside the gene matches: 6. The CDR3 here is CASSSTGPNYEQYV. DNA of the CDR3: TGTGCCAGCAGTTCGACAGGGCCAAACTACGAGCAGTACGTC.

This clonotype showed up many times. The chain has TRBV12-3 or TRBV12-4 and TRBJ2-3; TRBD2 agrees at 11 bases. The length of the CDR3 is 15 residues. Germline trimming cut 6 bases from V and 5 bases from J; bases unmatched to any gene: 7. This CDR3 reads CASSQPGLAGDTQYF. As DNA, the CDR3 is TGTGCCAGCAGCCAACCCGGACTAGCGGGAGATACGCAGTATTTT.

This clonotype was detected ten times or more. The chain joins TRBV4-2 to TRBJ1-1; no definite D call. The CDR3 is 16 amino acids. Germline assignment: CDR1 LGHNA and CDR2 YNFKEQ. V lost 1 base to trimming and J lost 2 bases, with 14 bases between them. The CDR3 nucleotides read TGTGCCAGCAGCCAAGGGGTTGGGGTTGGAAACACTGAAGCTTTCTTT. Amino acids: CASSQGVGVGNTEAFF.

A remark on this clonotype: This sequence may be a read error, since a much larger clone differs from it by one base. The rearrangement joins TRBV20-1 to TRBJ1-1; D ambiguous. This CDR3 comprises 15 residues. From germline, CDR1 is DFQATT and CDR2 SNEGSKA (reference sequence). The CDR3 here is CCASGLAAPNTEAFF. CDR3 bases: TGCTGTGCTAGCGGGTTGGCAGCCCCGAACACTGAAGCTTTCTTT.

The table lists this clonotype with many counts. The chain couples TRBV3-1 to TRBJ1-1; D may be TRBD1 (6 bases). V was trimmed by 4 bases and J by 1 base, leaving 10 bases between them. The CDR3 runs 14 residues. Germline V lookup: CDR1 LGHDT, CDR2 YNNKEL (reference sequence). The CDR3 spells CASSPSQGNTEAFF. The DNA for the CDR3 is TGTGCCAGCAGCCCTTCACAGGGGAACACTGAAGCTTTCTTT.

This clonotype was seen at least ten times. This chain connects TRBV7-2 to TRBJ2-3; D remains unclear. Trimming pared 1 base from V and 4 bases from J, leaving 3 bases between. The CDR3 runs to 12 residues. Germline CDR1 is SGHTA and CDR2 is FQGNSA. This CDR3 reads CASSLDADTQYF. The DNA for the CDR3 is TGTGCCAGCAGCTTAGACGCAGATACGCAGTATTTT.